These 27 T cell receptor beta chains came from one sample sequenced in a study of T cells in Graves' hyperthyroidism and ophthalmopathy. TCR beta CDR3 regions were amplified from RNA. When the TCR CDR3 underwent first-round RT-PCR, the HTBI primer set was used. MiXCR was run by TCRdb on the multiplex PCR reads, yielding one entry per CDR3 protein. The sample carries 250,000 to 300,000 distinct CDR3 sequences, over 15% recorded once. The sequenced material came from blood. Source of these receptors: a woman aged 55 to 70 with Graves' ophthalmopathy.

This clonotype was recorded a few times. V is TRBV20-1 and J is TRBJ2-7; D is unresolved. With 3 bases removed from V and 0 bases from J, the gap between germline ends came to 12 bases. Germline V CDR1 and CDR2: DFQATT, SNEGSKA (reference sequence). CDR3 length: 14 residues. CDR3 in DNA: TGCAGTGCTAGGCCGAGGATTTCCTCCTACGAGCAGTACTTC. Translated: CSARPRISSYEQYF.

This clonotype has a handful of counts. V usage is TRBV19 and J usage is TRBJ1-1; D may be TRBD1 (5 bases). Per the germline V gene, CDR1 is LNHDA and CDR2 is SQIVND (reference sequence). The CDR3 covers 11 residues. The V end lost 6 bases, the J end lost 6 bases, and 8 bases lay between the germline ends. The CDR3 bases are TGTGCCAGTAGCGGACACTCTGAAGCTTTCTTT. This codes for CASSGHSEAFF. The full variable domain, in which reference TRBV19 and TRBJ1-1 provide the parts outside the CDR3, is DGGITQSPKYLFRKEGQNVTLSCEQNLNHDAMYWYRQDPGQGLRLIYYSQIVNDFQKGDIAEGYSVSREKKESFPLTVTSAQKNPTAFYLCASSGHSEAFFGQGTRLTVV.

At least ten counts were recorded for this clonotype. This chain joins TRBV6-1 and TRBJ2-5; D is uncertain. V lost 4 bases to trimming and J lost 3 bases, with 9 bases between them. Germline CDR1 MNHNS, CDR2 SASEGT. The CDR3 has 13 residues. The CDR3 spells CASSAIGEETQYF. The CDR3 region has the DNA TGTGCCAGCAGTGCGATCGGAGAAGAGACCCAGTACTTC.

This clonotype occurred many times. The chain recombines TRBV5-6 with TRBJ1-3; unclear D gene. V dropped 0 bases and J dropped 0 bases, with 10 bases sitting between them. Germline V gives CDR1 SGHDT, CDR2 YYEEEE. The CDR3 extends over 16 amino acids. CDR3 coding DNA: TGTGCCAGCAGCTTGGTCGCCGGAAACTCTGGAAACACCATATATTTT. Its protein is CASSLVAGNSGNTIYF.

This clonotype was recorded a few times. Relative to the germline gene, one junction end is altered; a read error may explain this. The chain combines TRBV7-7 with TRBJ2-7; TRBD1 matches 9 bases. The V gene's germline CDR1 is SSHAT and CDR2 FNYEAQ (reference sequence). The CDR3 has 13 amino acids. CDR3 nucleotides: TGTGCTAGCAGCCCGGGACAGGGACGAGCGAAGTACTTC. This translates into CASSPGQGRAKYF.

In this sample, this clonotype turned up many times. The chain combines TRBV20-1 with TRBJ1-1, with 7 bases matching TRBD1. Germline V gene lookup returns CDR1 DFQATT and CDR2 SNEGSKA (reference sequence). V lost 5 bases and J lost 7; bases outside the gene matches: 16. The CDR3 length is 15 residues. CDR3 sequence (DNA): TGCAGTGCTCAAACCGGGACAGCTAATTACTATGAAGCTTTCTTT. This translates into CSAQTGTANYYEAFF.

The chain combines TRBV5-5 with TRBJ2-6, with D possibly called TRBD1 or TRBD2 (5 bases each). The ends were cut back, 7 bases at V and 0 bases at J, with 8 bases in the middle. The CDR3 covers 14 residues. Germline CDR1 is SGHKS and CDR2 is YYEKEE (reference sequence). The CDR3 DNA reads as TGTGCCAGCGGGGACGTCTCTGGGGCCAACGTCCTGACTTTC. This encodes CASGDVSGANVLTF.

In this sample, this clonotype turned up many times. This chain joins TRBV7-3 and TRBJ1-5; D not resolved. The CDR3 length is 13 residues. Trimming removed 6 bases from V and 1 base from J, with 7 bases in between. Germline V CDR1 and CDR2: SGHTA, FQGTGA. The CDR3, as DNA: TGTGCCAGCAGTTTAGACAGCAATCAGCCCCAGCATTTT. This translates into CASSLDSNQPQHF.

The sample holds many counts of this clonotype. The V and J genes are TRBV28 and TRBJ2-2; no clear D gene. CDR1 is MDHEN and CDR2 is SYDVKM in the germline V gene. V lost 5 bases and J lost 6, with 13 bases in between. This CDR3 is built from 14 residues. The DNA for the CDR3 is TGTGCCAGCAGTCTTACACCATCCGCCGGGGAGCTGTTTTTT. The encoded protein is CASSLTPSAGELFF.

This clonotype was recorded a few times. The CDR3 protein is CASSYKRTEPTNYGYTF. Here the CDR3 DNA reads TGTGCCAGCAGTTATAAGAGGACGGAGCCTACTAACTATGGCTACACCTTC. J is TRBJ1-2 and V is TRBV6-2 or TRBV6-3; unclear D gene. Germline V CDR1 and CDR2: MNHEY, SVGEGT. The CDR3 has 17 residues. V lost 3 bases and J lost 0, with 17 bases in between.

This clonotype has a count of ten or more. V gene TRBV6-1 combines with J gene TRBJ2-4; 12 bases align to TRBD1. The V gene's germline CDR1 is MNHNS and CDR2 SASEGT. This CDR3 has 18 amino acids. V shed 10 bases and J 2 bases; nucleotides not matched to a gene: 15. This CDR3 is CANHIPGQGASPKNIQYF. The CDR3 coding sequence is TGTGCCAACCACATTCCGGGACAGGGGGCCTCACCCAAAAACATTCAGTACTTC.

This clonotype turned up a few times. The chain carries TRBV6-1 and TRBJ2-7; TRBD2 is a possible D gene (5 bases). V was clipped by 2 bases and J by 3 bases, with 8 bases between them. The length of the CDR3 is 13 residues. Per germline, CDR1 MNHNS and CDR2 SASEGT. CDR3 DNA: TGTGCCAGCAGTGAAAGTCGGGACTACGAGCAGTACTTC. As protein: CASSESRDYEQYF.

This clonotype occurred many times. The rearrangement joins TRBV20-1 to TRBJ1-1; D is unresolved. CDR3 length: 14 residues. V lost 0 bases and J 1 base, leaving 9 bases between the germline ends. Per germline, CDR1 DFQATT and CDR2 SNEGSKA (reference sequence). The CDR3 region is CSARDKGRNTEAFF. The CDR3 nucleotides are TGCAGTGCTAGAGACAAGGGTAGGAACACTGAAGCTTTCTTT.

This clonotype came up many times. The J gene is TRBJ1-3, the V gene TRBV30; D unresolved. The CDR3 runs 12 residues. Germline-derived CDR1 and CDR2 are GTSNPN and SVGIG (reference sequence). With 3 bases removed from V and 4 bases from J, the gap between germline ends came to 7 bases. The CDR3 region has the DNA TGTGCCTGGAGCCAGTACGGAAACACCATATATTTT. Translated, it gives CAWSQYGNTIYF.

This clonotype was counted ten times or more. The rearrangement links TRBV5-1 to TRBJ2-1; 9 bases match TRBD2. CDR1 SGHRS and CDR2 YFSETQ come from the germline V gene. CDR3 length: 15 residues. Unmatched junction bases numbered 5, after V lost 7 bases and J lost 0 bases. The CDR3 nucleotides read TGCGCCAGCCTTAATAGCGGGAGCTCCTACAATGAGCAGTTCTTC. It specifies CASLNSGSSYNEQFF.

The chain links TRBV12-3 or TRBV12-4 to TRBJ1-3; D may be TRBD1 (5 bases). This CDR3 comprises 16 residues. V lost 6 bases to trimming and J lost 4 bases, with 19 bases between them. The CDR3 loop is CASRTNWEGTGNTIYF. For the CDR3, the DNA is TGTGCCAGCAGGACAAATTGGGAGGGGACCGGAAACACCATATATTTT.

This clonotype appeared many times. The rearrangement links TRBV11-1 to TRBJ2-1; no definite D call. V was clipped by 3 bases and J by 0 bases, with 9 bases between them. Germline V lookup: CDR1 SGHAT, CDR2 FQDESV (reference sequence). There are 15 residues in the CDR3. The CDR3 nucleotides read TGTGCCAGCAGCTTGGGATCGTCCTCCTACAATGAGCAGTTCTTC. Residues: CASSLGSSSYNEQFF. Filled out from reference TRBV11-1 and TRBJ2-1, the complete variable domain reads EAEVAQSPRYKITEKSQAVAFWCDPISGHATLYWYRQILGQGPELLVQFQDESVVDDSQLPKDRFSAERLKGVDSTLKIQPAELGDSAMYLCASSLGSSSYNEQFFGPGTRLTVL.

This clonotype was observed many times. The gene calls are TRBV28 and TRBJ1-2; the D gene is possibly TRBD1 (5 bases). V dropped 6 bases and J dropped 5 bases, with 16 bases sitting between them. The germline gives CDR1 MDHEN, CDR2 SYDVKM. This CDR3 contains 14 residues. CDR3 in amino acids: CASRTPQGGYGYTF. CDR3 bases: TGTGCCAGCAGAACCCCTCAGGGCGGGTATGGCTACACCTTC.

This clonotype was recorded a few times. This sequence joins TRBV7-3 and TRBJ2-1; D may be TRBD1 (6 bases). This CDR3 spans 16 amino acids. Germline assignment: CDR1 SGHTA and CDR2 FQGTGA. V gave up 0 bases and J gave up 4 bases, with 13 bases separating them. Here the CDR3 DNA reads TGTGCCAGCAGCTTAACAAGAGGGGGTAGATACAATGAGCAGTTCTTC. Protein: CASSLTRGGRYNEQFF.

The chain couples TRBV4-2 to TRBJ2-2; tentative D call: TRBD2 (6 bases). Per the germline V gene, CDR1 is LGHNA and CDR2 is YNFKEQ. The length of the CDR3 is 18 residues. The germline V and J ends were trimmed by 3 bases and 1 base, with 18 bases remaining between them. The CDR3 nucleotides are TGTGCCAGCAGCCACTCGAGGGGAGGACGGGTGAACACCGGGGAGCTGTTTTTT. Protein sequence: CASSHSRGGRVNTGELFF.

The V gene is TRBV20-1, the J gene TRBJ2-5, with D perhaps TRBD2 (5 bases). Germline V CDR1 and CDR2: DFQATT, SNEGSKA (reference sequence). The V gene lost 6 bases and the J gene lost 5 bases, with 19 bases spanning the gap. The CDR3 totals 14 residues. The CDR3 region has the DNA TGCAGTGCAAACCTCGGAGGACTTCCGGAGACCCAGTACTTC. Its protein is CSANLGGLPETQYF.

This clonotype was found many times. The chain uses TRBV7-2 and TRBJ1-6; D gene unclear. Germline assignment: CDR1 SGHTA and CDR2 FQGNSA. Between the trimmed V and J ends, which lost 3 bases and 9 bases, there was a span of 6 bases. This CDR3 region has 12 residues. This CDR3 is CASSFSGSPLHF. CDR3 in DNA: TGTGCCAGCAGCTTTTCCGGTTCACCCCTCCACTTT.

This clonotype was counted a few times. This chain joins TRBV10-2 and TRBJ2-2; no firm D call. The ends were cut back, 6 bases at V and 3 bases at J, with 11 bases in the middle. This CDR3 is built from 14 residues. CDR1 is WSHSY, CDR2 SAAADI, per germline. The CDR3 DNA reads TGCGCCAGCAGGGGTCGATGGGACACCGGGGAGCTGTTTTTT. Protein: CASRGRWDTGELFF.

This clonotype was observed many times. In DNA, the CDR3 is TGTGCCAGCTCACCACCAACAGGGGGCGAGACCCAGTACTTC. Its protein product is CASSPPTGGETQYF. The rearrangement joins TRBV18 to TRBJ2-5, with 9 bases that match TRBD1. V dropped 0 bases and J dropped 5; count of bases not matched to a gene: 1. The CDR3 spans 14 residues. CDR1 and CDR2 (germline): KGHSH, LQKENI.

The rearrangement uses TRBV19 and TRBJ1-1; 7 bases agree with TRBD1. Germline V gene lookup returns CDR1 LNHDA and CDR2 SQIVND (reference sequence). With 4 bases clipped from V and 2 bases from J, the junction kept 4 bases outside the gene matches. The CDR3 is 14 residues long. The chain's CDR3 is CASSTHRGNTEAFF. The DNA for the CDR3 is TGTGCCAGTAGTACGCACAGGGGCAACACTGAAGCTTTCTTT.

In its sample, this clonotype was seen many times. CDR3 in DNA: TGTGCCAGCAGCCCAGATAGGTCCCGGGGTCAGCCCCAGCATTTT. As protein: CASSPDRSRGQPQHF. The chain links TRBV12-3 or TRBV12-4 to TRBJ1-5; D gene unclear. This CDR3 comprises 15 residues. Trimming shortened V by 6 bases and J by 6 bases, and 18 bases separated the two germline ends.

This clonotype was found many times. This chain's CDR3 is CASSPPTGWFGELFF. Written as DNA, the CDR3 is TGTGCCAGCAGTCCCCCGACAGGGTGGTTCGGGGAGCTGTTTTTT. The chain uses TRBV28 and TRBJ2-2; 7 bases map to TRBD1. Germline V gene data show CDR1 as MDHEN and CDR2 as SYDVKM. The CDR3 covers 15 residues. The ends lost 5 bases at V and 7 bases at J; junction bases unmatched: 10.